The 30 T cell receptor beta chains below were found in one sample sequenced in a study of cytomegalovirus exposure and HLA in healthy donors. The assay was immunoSEQ multiplex PCR, and TCRdb's table has in-frame clones only and misses some. The sample has roughly 130,000 clones; roughly 90% are singletons. Sample: PBMCs. Receptors were obtained from a young man in good health and CMV-seronegative.

The rearrangement links TRBV5-1 to TRBJ2-5, with 8 bases identical to TRBD1. Germline CDR1 and CDR2: SGHRS and YFSETQ. The length of the CDR3 is 14 residues. Trimming removed 2 bases from V and 5 bases from J; junction bases left unmatched: 5. The CDR3 loop is CASSFWGQEETQYF. CDR3 nucleotides: TGCGCCAGCAGCTTTTGGGGACAGGAGGAGACCCAGTACTTC.

The V and J genes are TRBV18 and TRBJ1-2; TRBD1 agrees at 7 bases. Germline loops: CDR1 KGHSH, CDR2 LQKENI. Losses at the gene ends were 3 bases for V and 0 bases for J; bases not matched to a gene: 7. The CDR3 runs 16 residues. CDR3 DNA: TGTGCCAGCTCACCCTTGGACAGGATCGCTAACTATGGCTACACCTTC. Its protein product is CASSPLDRIANYGYTF.

V gene TRBV27 combines with J gene TRBJ1-3; no clear D. Germline CDR1 MNHEY, CDR2 SMNVEV (reference sequence). The CDR3 runs 14 residues. The V and J ends lost 6 bases and 4 bases respectively, with 13 bases between them. The CDR3 DNA reads TGTGCCAGCAGAGAGGGAACGAGAGGAAACACCATATATTTT. Encoded protein: CASREGTRGNTIYF.

V gene TRBV5-1 combines with J gene TRBJ2-2; unclear D gene. Trimming left V 0 bases short and J 4 bases short, with 13 bases between. Germline assignment: CDR1 SGHRS and CDR2 YFSETQ. There are 16 residues in the CDR3. The CDR3 coding sequence is TGCGCCAGCAGCTTGGTAGCTGGGTTCGTCACCGGGGAGCTGTTTTTT. As protein: CASSLVAGFVTGELFF.

In nucleotides, the CDR3 is TGTGCCAGCAGCTTGGTTGGGAGCGACGAGCAGTACTTC. This sequence encodes CASSLVGSDEQYF. V is TRBV5-4 and J is TRBJ2-7; D perhaps matches TRBD2 (5 bases). CDR1 is SGHNT, CDR2 YYREEE, per germline (reference sequence). Deletions cut 0 bases from V and 5 bases from J, with 9 bases between. There are 13 residues in the CDR3.

The chain employs TRBV6-1 and TRBJ2-3; 9 bases are a match to TRBD2. Germline values: CDR1 MNHNS, CDR2 SASEGT. V gave up 3 bases and J gave up 6 bases; unmatched junction bases: 13. The CDR3 runs to 17 residues. CDR3 nucleotide sequence: TGTGCCAGCAGTGAGGCGGCATGGGCGGGGGGGCCCGATACGCAGTATTTT. Protein product: CASSEAAWAGGPDTQYF.

This rearrangement joins TRBV2 to TRBJ2-7; D may be TRBD2 (5 bases). The length of the CDR3 is 15 residues. Deletions cut 3 bases from V and 0 bases from J, with 12 bases between. Germline CDR1 SNHLY, CDR2 FYNNEI. The CDR3 bases are TGTGCCAGCAGTGACCCCACTAGGACCTCCTACGAGCAGTACTTC. It is translated as CASSDPTRTSYEQYF.

This chain links TRBV5-1 with TRBJ2-1; possible D gene TRBD2, 5 bases. The germline V gene has CDR1 SGHRS and CDR2 YFSETQ. The CDR3 is 20 residues long. V was pared by 0 bases and J by 4 bases, with 26 bases between. Written as DNA, the CDR3 is TGCGCCAGCAGCTTGGGGGTTAGGGCCATAGCCAGGCGGACTTACAATGAGCAGTTCTTC. Translated: CASSLGVRAIARRTYNEQFF.

This clone showed up just once. The CDR3 loop reads CASSPSDGGAYTGELFF. In nucleotides, the CDR3 is TGTGCCAGCAGCCCCTCGGATGGGGGGGCATACACCGGGGAGCTGTTTTTT. The chain is built from TRBV6-4 and TRBJ2-2; maybe TRBD2 (7 bases). Trimming removed 6 bases from V and 3 bases from J, with 20 bases in between. CDR3 length equals 17 residues. CDR1 and CDR2 from the germline V gene are MRHNA and SNTAGT.

The V gene is TRBV28, the J gene TRBJ1-1; D is possibly TRBD1 (5 bases). This CDR3 comprises 14 residues. Trimming pared 2 bases from V and 4 bases from J, leaving 11 bases between. Germline CDR1 reads MDHEN; CDR2 reads SYDVKM. The CDR3 bases are TGTGCCAGCAGTTTAGGTTTAGGGGCCACTGAAGCTTTCTTT. Protein sequence: CASSLGLGATEAFF.

V is TRBV6-1 and J is TRBJ1-3, with D perhaps matching TRBD1 (5 bases). V was shortened by 0 bases and J by 5 bases, with 8 bases between the two germline ends. The CDR3 is 14 amino acids. Germline CDR1 and CDR2: MNHNS and SASEGT. CDR3 sequence (DNA): TGTGCCAGCAGTGAAGCTGGGGCTCGAAACACCATATATTTT. Its protein is CASSEAGARNTIYF.

J is TRBJ2-1 and V is TRBV7-3; maybe TRBD2 (6 bases). Trimming took off 5 bases at V and 8 bases at J, with 13 bases between the two ends. Germline lookup yields CDR1 SGHTA and CDR2 FQGTGA. The CDR3 runs 13 residues. The CDR3 DNA follows: TGTGCCAGCAGCCGGGAGCCGATCTATGAGCAGTTCTTC. This codes for CASSREPIYEQFF.

This clone was observed once. V and J are TRBV9 and TRBJ2-1; 12 bases are shared with TRBD2. The CDR3 totals 15 residues. CDR1 is SGDLS and CDR2 is YYNGEE in the germline V gene. The J segment lost 3 bases and the V segment lost 2 bases, leaving 0 bases of the junction unmatched. The chain's CDR3 is CASSVTSGGYNEQFF. The CDR3 DNA reads TGTGCCAGCAGCGTGACTAGCGGGGGCTACAATGAGCAGTTCTTC. The complete variable domain, with remaining parts taken from reference TRBV9 and TRBJ2-1, reads DSGVTQTPKHLITATGQRVTLRCSPRSGDLSVYWYQQSLDQGLQFLIQYYNGEERAKGNILERFSAQQFPDLHSELNLSSLELGDSALYFCASSVTSGGYNEQFFGPGTRLTVL.

The genes are TRBV7-8 and TRBJ1-1; no clear D. The CDR3 is 13 amino acids. Trimming stripped 5 bases from V and 1 base from J, with 8 bases between. The V gene's germline CDR1 is SGHVS and CDR2 FQNEAQ. This CDR3 is CASSGQPNTEAFF. In DNA form, the CDR3 reads TGTGCCAGCAGCGGGCAGCCGAACACTGAAGCTTTCTTT.

The chain has TRBV6-1 and TRBJ2-7, with 8 bases that match TRBD2. The V segment lost 5 bases and the J segment 3 bases; nucleotides outside the gene matches: 9. Germline V gene lookup returns CDR1 MNHNS and CDR2 SASEGT. There are 15 residues in the CDR3. The chain's CDR3 is CASSPGQAGGYEQYF. The CDR3 nucleotides are TGTGCCAGCAGTCCCGGTCAGGCGGGAGGCTACGAGCAGTACTTC.

The chain is built from TRBV19 and TRBJ1-6; 9 positions agree with TRBD1. In germline, CDR1 is LNHDA, CDR2 SQIVND (reference sequence). This CDR3 comprises 15 residues. With V trimmed by 6 bases and J by 7 bases, 7 bases remained unmatched. The DNA for the CDR3 is TGTGCCAGTAGCCAGCTCGGGACAGGGAATTCACCCCTCCACTTT. Amino acids: CASSQLGTGNSPLHF.

The rearrangement joins TRBV19 to TRBJ2-7; 8 bases line up with TRBD2. CDR1 and CDR2 (germline): LNHDA, SQIVND (reference sequence). The CDR3 runs to 15 residues. Trimming removed 5 bases from V and 2 bases from J; junction bases left unmatched: 8. CDR3 protein: CASSSQTSETYEQYF. CDR3 coding DNA: TGTGCCAGTAGTTCCCAGACTAGCGAGACCTACGAGCAGTACTTC.

The chain employs TRBV9 and TRBJ2-1; 10 bases are a match to TRBD2. Per the germline V gene, CDR1 is SGDLS and CDR2 is YYNGEE. The V segment lost 4 bases and the J segment 2 bases; nucleotides outside the gene matches: 3. CDR3 length: 15 amino acids. The CDR3 coding sequence is TGTGCCAGCAGCACGAGCGGGGGGGCCTACAATGAGCAGTTCTTC. It is translated as CASSTSGGAYNEQFF.

This chain links TRBV10-3 with TRBJ1-2; D not certain. CDR3 length: 14 residues. From germline, CDR1 is ENHRY and CDR2 SYGVKD. Trimming shortened V by 3 bases and J by 0 bases, and 8 bases separated the two germline ends. CDR3 sequence: CAISEQSTNYGYTF. As DNA, the CDR3 is TGTGCCATCAGTGAACAGTCCACTAACTATGGCTACACCTTC.

The rearrangement uses TRBV18 and TRBJ1-4, with 8 bases lining up with TRBD1. The trim removed 1 base at V and 5 bases at J, leaving 6 bases unmatched. Germline lookup yields CDR1 KGHSH and CDR2 LQKENI. CDR3 size: 16 residues. The CDR3 region has the DNA TGTGCCAGCTCACCACGGCAGACAGGGGTGAATGAAAAACTGTTTTTT. It specifies CASSPRQTGVNEKLFF.

The rearrangement joins TRBV6-6 to TRBJ2-2; perhaps TRBD1 as D (5 bases). The germline V gene encodes CDR1 MNHNY and CDR2 SVGAGI (reference sequence). Between the trimmed V and J ends, which lost 8 bases and 1 base, there was a span of 11 bases. The CDR3 extends over 14 amino acids. The CDR3 nucleotides read TGTGCCAGCGCTAGAACAGGGAACACCGGGGAGCTGTTTTTT. This codes for CASARTGNTGELFF.

This chain joins TRBV19 and TRBJ2-2, with 14 bases matching TRBD2. The CDR3 runs to 16 residues. Germline CDR1 reads LNHDA; CDR2 reads SQIVND (reference sequence). Trimming cost V 7 bases and J 4 bases; bases outside gene matches: 5. CDR3 sequence: CASIGLAGGTTGELFF. As DNA, the CDR3 is TGTGCCAGTATAGGACTAGCGGGGGGAACCACCGGGGAGCTGTTTTTT.

The chain links TRBV27 to TRBJ2-7, with D possibly TRBD1 on 5 matching bases. V lost 4 bases, J lost 6 bases, and 13 bases lay in between. This CDR3 is 13 amino acids long. Germline loops: CDR1 MNHEY, CDR2 SMNVEV (reference sequence). The CDR3 region is CASSSKQVAEQYF. CDR3 nucleotides: TGTGCCAGCAGTTCGAAACAGGTTGCCGAGCAGTACTTC.

This sequence joins TRBV10-3 and TRBJ2-4, with D possibly TRBD1 on 7 matching bases. Germline assignment: CDR1 ENHRY and CDR2 SYGVKD. CDR3 length: 14 residues. The V end was cut by 6 bases, the J end by 2 bases, with 11 bases between. CDR3 protein: CAISAGGSKNIQYF. DNA of the CDR3: TGTGCCATCAGCGCAGGGGGGTCCAAAAACATTCAGTACTTC.

The gene calls are TRBV7-9 and TRBJ1-2; D ambiguous. Germline assignment: CDR1 SEHNR and CDR2 FQNEAQ (reference sequence). This CDR3 has 13 residues. Trimming removed 1 base at V and 3 bases at J, with 6 bases between. This chain's CDR3 is CASSLGQDYGYTF. Written as DNA, the CDR3 is TGTGCCAGCAGCTTAGGGCAGGACTATGGCTACACCTTC.

The chain employs TRBV5-1 and TRBJ1-2, with 7 positions matching TRBD1. Trimming took 4 bases from V and 4 from J; bases not matched to a gene: 7. Germline CDR1 reads SGHRS; CDR2 reads YFSETQ. CDR3 length: 14 residues. The DNA of the CDR3 is TGCGCCAGCAGCGAGACAGGGCGGGGCTATGGCTACACCTTC. Its translation is CASSETGRGYGYTF. The full variable domain, in which reference TRBV5-1 and TRBJ1-2 provide the parts outside the CDR3, is KAGVTQTPRYLIKTRGQQVTLSCSPISGHRSVSWYQQTPGQGLQFLFEYFSETQRNKGNFPGRFSGRQFSNSRSEMNVSTLELGDSALYLCASSETGRGYGYTFGSGTRLTVV.

This clone was recorded only once. The chain recombines TRBV7-2 with TRBJ1-1; D unclear. CDR3 length: 14 residues. The germline V gene has CDR1 SGHTA and CDR2 FQGNSA. V was shortened by 5 bases and J by 11 bases, with 21 bases between the two germline ends. CDR3 bases: TGTGCCAGCAGCCCGCAAGGTGGAGGCGGGAGGGCTTTCTTT. It codes for CASSPQGGGGRAFF.

This chain joins TRBV7-9 and TRBJ2-3; a weak D match, TRBD2 (6 bases). This CDR3 is 16 amino acids long. Germline values: CDR1 SEHNR, CDR2 FQNEAQ (reference sequence). V was trimmed by 5 bases and J by 8 bases, leaving 23 bases between them. This chain's CDR3 is CASSTNRAPMGGTQYF. In DNA, the CDR3 is TGTGCCAGCAGCACCAACAGAGCCCCTATGGGAGGTACGCAGTATTTT. The full variable domain, in which reference TRBV7-9 and TRBJ2-3 provide the parts outside the CDR3, is DTGVSQNPRHKITKRGQNVTFRCDPISEHNRLYWYRQTLGQGPEFLTYFQNEAQLEKSRLLSDRFSAERPKGSFSTLEIQRTEQGDSAMYLCASSTNRAPMGGTQYFGPGTRLTVL.

The chain joins TRBV6-1 to TRBJ1-2, with 9 nucleotides matching TRBD1. From germline, CDR1 is MNHNS and CDR2 SASEGT. J lost 5 bases, V lost 11 bases, and 6 bases had no gene match. The CDR3 has 12 residues. The CDR3 sequence: CAGWDREYGYTF. The CDR3 DNA reads TGTGCCGGTTGGGACAGGGAATATGGCTACACCTTC.

The chain carries TRBV9 and TRBJ1-3; D unclear. The CDR3 spans 12 residues. CDR1 SGDLS and CDR2 YYNGEE come from the germline V gene. Deletions cut 5 bases from V and 4 bases from J, with 7 bases between. CDR3 DNA sequence: TGTGCCAGCAGTTTAGCCGGAAACACCATATATTTT. It yields the protein CASSLAGNTIYF.